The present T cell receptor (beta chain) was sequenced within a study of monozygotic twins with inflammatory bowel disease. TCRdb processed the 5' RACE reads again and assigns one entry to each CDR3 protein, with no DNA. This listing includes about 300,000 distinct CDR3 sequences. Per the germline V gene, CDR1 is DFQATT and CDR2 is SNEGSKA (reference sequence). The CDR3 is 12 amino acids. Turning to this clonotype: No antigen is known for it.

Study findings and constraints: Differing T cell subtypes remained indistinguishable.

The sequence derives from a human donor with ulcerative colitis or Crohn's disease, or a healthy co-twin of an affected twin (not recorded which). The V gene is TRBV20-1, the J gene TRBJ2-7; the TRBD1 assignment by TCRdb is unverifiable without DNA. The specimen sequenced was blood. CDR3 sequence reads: CSVRQGVYEQYF.